One and the same sample provided the 30 T cell receptor beta chains below, sequenced in a study of blood T cell repertoires in COVID-19. Method: immunoSEQ multiplex PCR; TCRdb's copy keeps in-frame clones and lacks some. This table has 150,000 to 200,000 clones, 84% appearing once. Specimen: PBMCs or T cells enriched from blood (not recorded which). The receptors were sampled from a woman aged 50 to 65 who had recovered from COVID-19.

The chain combines TRBV5-1 with TRBJ1-2, with 8 nucleotides matching TRBD1. CDR3 length: 17 amino acids. CDR1 is SGHRS and CDR2 is YFSETQ in the germline V gene. With 0 bases clipped from V and 5 bases from J, the junction kept 12 bases outside the gene matches. For the CDR3, the DNA is TGCGCCAGCAGCTTGGATCTTCCGAGGACAGGGTCTTATGGCTACACCTTC. Its protein product is CASSLDLPRTGSYGYTF.

The table lists this clone with a few counts. V and J are TRBV7-2 and TRBJ2-1, with TRBD2 matching over 12 bases. The CDR3 sequence is 15 residues long. The ends lost 3 bases at V and 14 bases at J; junction bases unmatched: 11. From germline, CDR1 is SGHTA and CDR2 FQGNSA. DNA of the CDR3: TGTGCCAGCAGCTTCACTAGCGGGGGGTCCGGGCAGAAGTTCTTC. Protein: CASSFTSGGSGQKFF.

The rearrangement links TRBV13 to TRBJ1-2, with unresolved D. V lost 3 bases and J 4 bases, leaving 9 bases between the germline ends. The CDR3 loop spans 13 amino acids. CDR1 and CDR2 from the germline V gene are PRHDT and FYEKMQ (reference sequence). As DNA, the CDR3 is TGTGCCAGCAGCTTGGGCAGTGGCTATGGCTACACCTTC. This codes for CASSLGSGYGYTF.

The chain employs TRBV4-3 and TRBJ2-7; no clear D gene. Trimming pared 1 base from V and 0 bases from J, leaving 7 bases between. CDR1 and CDR2 from the germline V gene are LGHNA and YSLEER. The CDR3 spans 14 residues. DNA of the CDR3: TGCGCCAGCAGCCAAGTTCTAAGCTCCTACGAGCAGTACTTC. Protein product: CASSQVLSSYEQYF.

This chain links TRBV29-1 with TRBJ2-5; the D gene is possibly TRBD2 (6 bases). The V gene's germline CDR1 is SQVTM and CDR2 ANQGSEA. Trimming took 6 bases from V and 4 from J, leaving 24 bases between them. The CDR3 consists of 16 residues. In DNA, the CDR3 is TGCAGCGTGTTAAAAGGAGGGGCCCGAATGAGAGAGACCCAGTACTTC. Translated: CSVLKGGARMRETQYF.

The rearrangement uses TRBV3-1 (or the pseudogene TRBV3-2) and TRBJ1-1, with D possibly being TRBD1 (5 bases). V lost 2 bases and J lost 3, with 10 bases in between. Looked up from germline, CDR1 is LGHDT and CDR2 is YNNKEL (reference sequence). This CDR3 has 14 residues. The CDR3 spells CASSQRGMDTEAFF. The CDR3 nucleotides read TGTGCCAGCAGCCAACGGGGGATGGACACTGAAGCTTTCTTT.

V and J are TRBV5-5 and TRBJ2-7, with 7 bases identical to TRBD1. V dropped 1 base and J dropped 1; count of bases not matched to a gene: 5. Germline CDR1 is SGHKS and CDR2 is YYEKEE (reference sequence). The CDR3 has 15 amino acids. CDR3 DNA sequence: TGTGCCAGCAGCTTGCGGCAGGGGGTTTCCTACGAGCAGTACTTC. Residues: CASSLRQGVSYEQYF.

Many counts were recorded for this clone. The gene calls are TRBV19 and TRBJ1-2; D remains ambiguous. From germline, CDR1 is LNHDA and CDR2 SQIVND (reference sequence). The CDR3 covers 14 residues. Trimming took off 7 bases at V and 4 bases at J, with 16 bases between the two ends. CDR3 DNA: TGTGCCAGTAAGTCGGCGGTTTTAGCCTATGGCTACACCTTC. The encoded protein is CASKSAVLAYGYTF.

The rearrangement links TRBV14 to TRBJ1-1; no definite D call. Deletions cut 4 bases from V and 5 bases from J, with 11 bases between. Per the germline V gene, CDR1 is SGHDN and CDR2 is FVKESK. This CDR3 comprises 13 residues. The CDR3 DNA follows: TGTGCCAGCAGCCTTCGGTTAGTTACTGAAGCTTTCTTT. It specifies CASSLRLVTEAFF.

This chain uses TRBV6-5 with TRBJ2-5; no definite D call. Germline V lookup: CDR1 MNHEY, CDR2 SVGAGI. CDR3 length: 15 residues. Trimming took 7 bases from V and 2 from J, leaving 17 bases between them. The CDR3 bases are TGTGCCAGCACCGAATTCAGGCCAGGACAAGAGACCCAGTACTTC. Translating it yields CASTEFRPGQETQYF.

The V and J genes are TRBV19 and TRBJ2-3; a weak D match, TRBD2 (5 bases). Trimming took 4 bases from V and 2 from J, leaving 10 bases between them. The length of the CDR3 is 14 residues. Looked up from germline, CDR1 is LNHDA and CDR2 is SQIVND (reference sequence). The DNA for the CDR3 is TGTGCCAGTAGTACGGGGATTAACACAGATACGCAGTATTTT. It is translated as CASSTGINTDTQYF. The complete variable domain, with remaining parts taken from reference TRBV19 and TRBJ2-3, reads DGGITQSPKYLFRKEGQNVTLSCEQNLNHDAMYWYRQDPGQGLRLIYYSQIVNDFQKGDIAEGYSVSREKKESFPLTVTSAQKNPTAFYLCASSTGINTDTQYFGPGTRLTVL.

The CDR3 sequence: CASSVRDREFANGYTF. CDR3 nucleotide sequence: TGTGCCAGCAGCGTCCGGGACAGGGAGTTCGCTAACGGCTACACCTTC. The J gene is TRBJ1-2, the V gene TRBV7-9; 9 bases line up with TRBD1. Germline V gene lookup returns CDR1 SEHNR and CDR2 FQNEAQ (reference sequence). The CDR3 has 16 residues. Trimming removed 5 bases from V and 8 bases from J; junction bases left unmatched: 15.

The chain recombines TRBV5-4 with TRBJ1-1; 7 bases fit TRBD1. The ends lost 4 bases at V and 6 bases at J; junction bases unmatched: 6. CDR3 length equals 13 residues. CDR1 and CDR2 from the germline V gene are SGHNT and YYREEE (reference sequence). CDR3 sequence (DNA): TGTGCCAGCAGCCTCGACAGGGTATCTGAAGCTTTCTTT. It yields the protein CASSLDRVSEAFF.

This chain connects TRBV6-5 to TRBJ2-2; the D gene is possibly TRBD2 (6 bases). V shed 10 bases and J shed 7 bases, with 13 bases lying between them. CDR3 length equals 12 residues. From germline, CDR1 is MNHEY and CDR2 SVGAGI. The CDR3 bases are TGTGCCACCCACCCGGGGGACGGGGAGCTGTTTTTT. Protein product: CATHPGDGELFF.

This chain connects TRBV5-3 to TRBJ2-7, with a possible D match to TRBD2 (6 bases). TRBV5-3 is an ORF, and what it does is uncertain. V was shortened by 0 bases and J by 5 bases, with 6 bases between the two germline ends. There are 12 residues in the CDR3. CDR3 residues: CARSLGRDEQYF. Here the CDR3 DNA reads TGTGCCAGAAGCTTGGGGAGGGACGAGCAGTACTTC.

The chain is built from TRBV3-1 (or the pseudogene TRBV3-2) and TRBJ2-7, with 13 bases matching TRBD2. Germline CDR1 LGHDT, CDR2 YNNKEL (reference sequence). With V trimmed by 1 base and J by 9 bases, 3 bases remained unmatched. This CDR3 comprises 14 residues. CDR3 protein: CASSQGTSGGLQYF. The CDR3, as DNA: TGTGCCAGCAGCCAAGGGACTAGCGGGGGTCTGCAGTACTTC.

The rearrangement joins TRBV19 to TRBJ1-5; D possibly corresponds to TRBD1 (5 bases). This CDR3 has 15 residues. CDR1 is LNHDA and CDR2 is SQIVND in the germline V gene (reference sequence). Trimming left V 2 bases short and J 6 bases short, with 14 bases between. DNA of the CDR3: TGTGCCAGTAGTATAAATGGGGGGAACGTTCAGCCCCAGCATTTT. This encodes CASSINGGNVQPQHF.

This chain uses TRBV28 with TRBJ1-1, with D maybe TRBD1 (5 bases). This CDR3 has 13 amino acids. V gave up 3 bases and J gave up 8 bases, with 13 bases separating them. CDR1 and CDR2 (germline): MDHEN, SYDVKM. This chain's CDR3 is CASSFPSSGEAFF. CDR3 sequence (DNA): TGTGCCAGCAGTTTTCCCTCGTCAGGGGAAGCTTTCTTT.

The chain links TRBV11-3 to TRBJ2-2; TRBD2 matches 10 bases. The V gene's germline CDR1 is SGHNT and CDR2 YENEEA. The CDR3 spans 16 residues. Unmatched junction bases numbered 10, after V lost 6 bases and J lost 6 bases. The CDR3 sequence: CASRATSGVGAGELFF. The CDR3 region has the DNA TGTGCCAGCAGGGCTACTAGCGGGGTTGGAGCCGGGGAGCTGTTTTTT.

CDR3 region: CASSRDSSYEQYF. The CDR3 DNA reads as TGTGCCAGCTCACGGGACAGCTCCTACGAGCAGTACTTC. The chain combines TRBV18 with TRBJ2-7; TRBD1 matches 7 bases. CDR3 length equals 13 residues. Germline CDR1 is KGHSH and CDR2 is LQKENI. With 4 bases clipped from V and 0 bases from J, the junction kept 0 bases outside the gene matches.

Only a few counts were recorded for this clone. The chain has TRBV4-1 and TRBJ2-7; 9 positions agree with TRBD1. Germline V gene sequence: CDR1 MGHRA, CDR2 YSYEKL. The CDR3 is made up of 14 amino acids. V dropped 4 bases and J dropped 5; count of bases not matched to a gene: 6. CDR3 residues: CASSPGTGTHEQYF. CDR3 DNA: TGCGCCAGCAGCCCTGGGACAGGGACCCACGAGCAGTACTTC.

The rearrangement joins TRBV9 to TRBJ2-7; D is unresolved. V dropped 4 bases and J dropped 0 bases, with 14 bases sitting between them. The CDR3 extends over 15 amino acids. Germline CDR1 and CDR2: SGDLS and YYNGEE. As DNA, the CDR3 is TGTGCCAGCAGCCCGACCCCACTATTCTCCTACGAGCAGTACTTC. This translates into CASSPTPLFSYEQYF.

The CDR3 spells CASSLAAMNTEAFF. CDR3 coding DNA: TGCGCCAGCAGCTTGGCCGCGATGAACACTGAAGCTTTCTTT. The chain employs TRBV5-1 and TRBJ1-1; the D is unclear. The ends were cut back, 0 bases at V and 0 bases at J, with 6 bases in the middle. The CDR3 is 14 residues long. Germline V gene data show CDR1 as SGHRS and CDR2 as YFSETQ.

The rearrangement uses TRBV2 and TRBJ1-1, with 8 bases fitting TRBD1. V trimming: 6 bases; J trimming: 1 base; junction bases outside the gene matches: 7. Per germline, CDR1 SNHLY and CDR2 FYNNEI. This CDR3 has 15 amino acids. CDR3 residues: CASRGGQGTNTEAFF. CDR3 coding DNA: TGTGCCAGCAGGGGCGGACAGGGAACGAACACTGAAGCTTTCTTT.

This clone was found a few times. This chain joins TRBV7-2 and TRBJ2-2, with TRBD1 matching over 8 bases. V shed 0 bases and J 6 bases; nucleotides not matched to a gene: 9. This CDR3 has 17 amino acids. The germline CDR1 and CDR2 sequences are SGHTA and FQGNSA. CDR3 sequence: CASSLAHRGFSPGELFF. CDR3 coding DNA: TGTGCCAGCAGCTTAGCCCACAGGGGGTTTTCCCCCGGGGAGCTGTTTTTT.

This clone was picked up one time. This sequence joins TRBV2 and TRBJ2-2; 7 nucleotides agree with TRBD2. There are 14 residues in the CDR3. Germline CDR1 and CDR2: SNHLY and FYNNEI. The V gene end was trimmed by 5 bases and the J gene end by 6 bases; junction bases not matched to a gene: 6. CDR3 sequence reads: CASSFLTSAGELFF. CDR3 nucleotide sequence: TGTGCCAGCAGTTTCTTAACTAGCGCCGGGGAGCTGTTTTTT.

This rearrangement joins TRBV5-4 to TRBJ2-3, with D perhaps TRBD1 (6 bases). V lost 4 bases and J 2 bases, leaving 20 bases between the germline ends. Germline CDR1 and CDR2: SGHNT and YYREEE (reference sequence). The CDR3 extends over 17 amino acids. The CDR3 loop is CASSGSARGVHTDTQYF. The CDR3 DNA follows: TGTGCCAGCAGCGGAAGCGCCAGGGGAGTGCACACAGATACGCAGTATTTT.

The chain is built from TRBV6-5 and TRBJ1-6, with D perhaps matching TRBD1 (5 bases). The V end lost 0 bases, the J end lost 9 bases, and 12 bases lay between the germline ends. Germline V gene data show CDR1 as MNHEY and CDR2 as SVGAGI. The CDR3 runs 15 residues. The CDR3 spells CASSYSGGEGSPLHF. The CDR3 DNA sequence: TGTGCCAGCAGTTACTCGGGAGGGGAGGGTTCACCCCTCCACTTT.

This chain connects TRBV18 to TRBJ2-6; a weak D match, TRBD1 (6 bases). The germline V gene has CDR1 KGHSH and CDR2 LQKENI. The germline V and J ends were trimmed by 6 bases and 3 bases, with 21 bases remaining between them. The CDR3 runs 18 residues. The CDR3 sequence: CASSTAAGASRGANVLTF. CDR3 coding DNA: TGTGCCAGCTCGACAGCCGCAGGGGCGAGCCGTGGGGCCAACGTCCTGACTTTC.

J is TRBJ2-1 and V is TRBV12-3 or TRBV12-4; 16 positions match TRBD2. CDR3 size: 13 residues. The ends lost 8 bases at V and 9 bases at J; junction bases unmatched: 1. The CDR3 loop reads CASGTSGRAEQFF. CDR3 bases: TGTGCCAGCGGGACTAGCGGGAGGGCTGAGCAGTTCTTC.